This passage covers 17 T cell receptor beta chains from one sample sequenced in a study of blood T cell repertoires in COVID-19. Sequencing used immunoSEQ multiplex PCR; TCRdb keeps in-frame clones, though not all of them. The table has about 200,000 clones, roughly 84% seen once. The sample comprised peripheral blood. These receptors originate from a man in his fifties with COVID-19, enrolled during active disease.

This clone has a single count. The V and J genes are TRBV5-8 and TRBJ1-2; the match to TRBD1 covers 7 bases. Germline V gives CDR1 SGHTS, CDR2 YDEGEE. V shed 0 bases and J 7 bases; nucleotides not matched to a gene: 9. The CDR3 is made up of 15 amino acids. DNA for the CDR3: TGTGCCAGCAGCTTGGACGGGACAGCATATTTTGGCTACACCTTC. Protein product: CASSLDGTAYFGYTF.

V usage is TRBV6-1 and J usage is TRBJ2-6; 10 bases fit TRBD2. The CDR3 length is 16 residues. Germline V gene data show CDR1 as MNHNS and CDR2 as SASEGT. Trimming took 4 bases from V and 0 from J; bases not matched to a gene: 0. As DNA, the CDR3 is TGTGCCAGCAGTGGGACTAGCGGCTCTGGGGCCAACGTCCTGACTTTC. It is translated as CASSGTSGSGANVLTF.

The chain uses TRBV18 and TRBJ1-2; D is undetermined. The CDR3 consists of 13 residues. In germline, CDR1 is KGHSH, CDR2 LQKENI. V was cut by 8 bases and J by 5 bases, with 15 bases left in between. The chain's CDR3 is CASRRREEYGYTF. The CDR3 DNA reads TGTGCCAGCAGAAGGCGGGAGGAATATGGCTACACCTTC.

Written as DNA, the CDR3 is TGCGCCAGCAGCCGGGACTTCCCCGACAATGAGCAGTTCTTC. Its protein product is CASSRDFPDNEQFF. V gene TRBV5-1 combines with J gene TRBJ2-1; TRBD2 is a possible D gene (6 bases). V gave up 4 bases and J gave up 5 bases, with 13 bases separating them. The CDR3 runs 14 residues. Germline assignment: CDR1 SGHRS and CDR2 YFSETQ.

CDR3 amino acids: CATQRGGNNEQFF. The CDR3 DNA follows: TGTGCCACCCAACGGGGTGGGAACAATGAGCAGTTCTTC. This rearrangement joins TRBV7-9 to TRBJ2-1, with D possibly matching TRBD2 (5 bases). Germline V gene sequence: CDR1 SEHNR, CDR2 FQNEAQ (reference sequence). The CDR3 loop spans 13 amino acids. V lost 10 bases, J lost 5 bases, and 15 bases lay in between.

The chain carries TRBV7-3 and TRBJ1-2, with 8 nucleotides matching TRBD1. Germline V gives CDR1 SGHTA, CDR2 FQGTGA. The V gene end was trimmed by 7 bases and the J gene end by 4 bases; junction bases not matched to a gene: 11. The CDR3 has 15 residues. CDR3: CASTIEDRVLYGYTF. The CDR3 DNA reads as TGTGCCAGCACCATCGAGGACAGGGTTCTCTATGGCTACACCTTC.

This clone occurred once. The chain joins TRBV6-1 to TRBJ1-4, with D possibly being TRBD1 (5 bases). Germline CDR1 reads MNHNS; CDR2 reads SASEGT. The CDR3 is made up of 18 amino acids. V dropped 0 bases and J dropped 2 bases, with 16 bases sitting between them. The CDR3 protein is CASSEARFLTATNEKLFF. CDR3 nucleotide sequence: TGTGCCAGCAGTGAAGCGAGGTTCCTGACAGCTACTAATGAAAAACTGTTTTTT.

The chain recombines TRBV19 with TRBJ2-2, with D possibly being TRBD2 (6 bases). The V end lost 6 bases, the J end lost 2 bases, and 10 bases lay between the germline ends. This CDR3 comprises 14 residues. From germline, CDR1 is LNHDA and CDR2 SQIVND (reference sequence). CDR3 DNA sequence: TGTGCCAGTAGGCCGGGACTTAACACCGGGGAGCTGTTTTTT. Its translation is CASRPGLNTGELFF.

The V and J genes are TRBV7-2 and TRBJ2-1; 9 bases match TRBD1. The V gene end was trimmed by 2 bases and the J gene end by 8 bases; junction bases not matched to a gene: 7. The germline gives CDR1 SGHTA, CDR2 FQGNSA. This CDR3 is built from 15 residues. Here the CDR3 reads CASSLRDRGWYEQFF. The CDR3, as DNA: TGTGCCAGCAGCTTACGAGACAGGGGGTGGTATGAGCAGTTCTTC.

The gene calls are TRBV28 and TRBJ2-7; 7 positions agree with TRBD1. CDR1 MDHEN and CDR2 SYDVKM come from the germline V gene. V lost 7 bases and J lost 11; bases outside the gene matches: 17. This CDR3 is built from 14 residues. The CDR3 region is CASTLGVNRGTEYF. The CDR3 region has the DNA TGTGCCAGCACCTTAGGGGTTAACAGGGGAACGGAGTACTTC.

V gene TRBV12-3 or TRBV12-4 combines with J gene TRBJ2-7; 7 bases agree with TRBD1. The CDR3 runs to 13 residues. V lost 5 bases to trimming and J lost 3 bases; unmatched junction nucleotides: 4. In nucleotides, the CDR3 is TGTGCCAGCAGTAGGACAGGAGACTACGAGCAGTACTTC. Its translation is CASSRTGDYEQYF.

Here the CDR3 DNA reads TGTGCCAGCAGGTCCCATCAGGCCCCGGATGAGCAGTTCTTC. This translates into CASRSHQAPDEQFF. This chain links TRBV6-6 with TRBJ2-1, with no clear D. V lost 6 bases and J lost 8, with 17 bases in between. There are 14 residues in the CDR3. Germline V gene sequence: CDR1 MNHNY, CDR2 SVGAGI (reference sequence).

This chain connects TRBV29-1 to TRBJ2-3, with 8 bases that match TRBD1. Germline V CDR1 and CDR2: SQVTM, ANQGSEA. The CDR3 runs to 13 residues. V lost 3 bases and J lost 3; bases outside the gene matches: 2. The CDR3 DNA reads as TGCAGCGTTGACGGACAGGGTACAGATACGCAGTATTTT. It yields the protein CSVDGQGTDTQYF.

The CDR3 spells CASSTTREQGAGGEAFF. Here the CDR3 DNA reads TGTGCCAGTAGTACCACAAGGGAACAGGGAGCTGGAGGTGAAGCTTTCTTT. The chain joins TRBV19 to TRBJ1-1; tentative D call: TRBD1 (6 bases). CDR3 size: 17 residues. Trimming stripped 4 bases from V and 7 bases from J, with 25 bases between. The V gene's germline CDR1 is LNHDA and CDR2 SQIVND (reference sequence).

This clone has a single count. CDR3 in DNA: TGTGCCAGCAGCTTCATGACAGGGTCTCCCTACGAGCAGTACTTC. Protein product: CASSFMTGSPYEQYF. This chain joins TRBV5-4 and TRBJ2-7; 7 bases are shared with TRBD1. Germline-derived CDR1 and CDR2 are SGHNT and YYREEE (reference sequence). The CDR3 extends over 15 amino acids. Trimming removed 2 bases from V and 2 bases from J; junction bases left unmatched: 7. Based on the CDR3 plus reference TRBV5-4 and TRBJ2-7, the full variable domain is ETGVTQSPTHLIKTRGQQVTLRCSSQSGHNTVSWYQQALGQGPQFIFQYYREEENGRGNFPPRFSGLQFPNYSSELNVNALELDDSALYLCASSFMTGSPYEQYFGPGTRLTVT.

The chain is built from TRBV6-5 and TRBJ1-2; possibly TRBD1 for D (5 bases). The CDR3 has 14 residues. Trimming took 9 bases from V and 5 from J, leaving 19 bases between them. Germline CDR1 MNHEY, CDR2 SVGAGI. CDR3 sequence: CAREIRAFSYGYTF. The CDR3 DNA is TGTGCCAGAGAAATCAGGGCTTTCAGTTATGGCTACACCTTC.

The CDR3 is CASRATGDSNQPQHF. The DNA for the CDR3 is TGTGCCAGCAGGGCAACAGGGGACTCGAATCAGCCCCAGCATTTT. The chain carries TRBV6-6 and TRBJ1-5; 7 nucleotides align to TRBD1. The CDR3 extends over 15 amino acids. J lost 4 bases, V lost 6 bases, and 9 bases had no gene match. In germline, CDR1 is MNHNY, CDR2 SVGAGI (reference sequence).